The 10 T cell receptor beta chains below all came from one sample that was sequenced in a study of T-cell reconstitution after alpha-beta-depleted transplantation in children. Construction of the TCRbeta library involved unique molecular identifiers. MiXCR was run by TCRdb on the PCR reads, yielding one entry per CDR3 protein. This table holds 600,000 or so distinct CDR3 sequences, 20% to 25% found once. The sequencing used PBMCs, mostly from graft donor cells, collected 360 days after TCRalphabeta/CD19-depleted stem cell transplant. These receptors originate from a boy in the first two years of life who had a stem cell transplant for acute myeloid leukemia, so the T cells may come from the graft donor.

The chain links TRBV27 to TRBJ2-4; D is possibly TRBD1 (6 bases). Germline loops: CDR1 MNHEY, CDR2 SMNVEV (reference sequence). This CDR3 spans 13 amino acids. Between the trimmed V and J ends, which lost 3 bases and 9 bases, there was a span of 12 bases. CDR3 nucleotide sequence: TGTGCCAGCAGTTTTCGGGGCAGGGGCATTCAGTACTTC. This gives the protein CASSFRGRGIQYF.

This clonotype was detected ten times or more. The chain joins TRBV7-9 to TRBJ1-6; D gene uncertain. V was clipped by 2 bases and J by 9 bases, with 11 bases between them. The CDR3 is 14 residues long. The germline V gene encodes CDR1 SEHNR and CDR2 FQNEAQ (reference sequence). For the CDR3, the DNA is TGTGCCAGCAGCTTAAGCACGGACGGTTCACCCCTCCACTTT. It is translated as CASSLSTDGSPLHF.

This clonotype was observed a handful of times. The chain joins TRBV6-5 to TRBJ2-1; the D is unclear. Deletions cut 5 bases from V and 0 bases from J, with 14 bases between. Germline CDR1 MNHEY, CDR2 SVGAGI. The CDR3 spans 16 residues. This chain's CDR3 is CASSLLDPSSYNEQFF. The CDR3 region has the DNA TGTGCCAGCAGTCTACTCGACCCGAGCTCCTACAATGAGCAGTTCTTC.

As concerns this clonotype: An end of the junction differs from the germline gene, which may be a read error. The CDR3 DNA follows: TGCACCAGCAGCCTCAGGACACTCGAGGCCGGGGCCAACGTCCTGACTTTC. It translates to CTSSLRTLEAGANVLTF. The V call is TRBV4-1, the J call TRBJ2-6; D may be TRBD1 (5 bases). There are 17 residues in the CDR3. The germline CDR1 and CDR2 sequences are MGHRA and YSYEKL.

Many counts were recorded for this clonotype. This chain links TRBV12-3 or TRBV12-4 with TRBJ1-2; D gene unclear. V was trimmed by 5 bases and J by 1 base, leaving 5 bases between them. This CDR3 is 12 amino acids long. The CDR3 protein is CASSPVNYGYTF. The CDR3, as DNA: TGTGCCAGCAGTCCCGTTAACTATGGCTACACCTTC.

The genes are TRBV27 and TRBJ1-6, with a possible D match to TRBD1 (5 bases). The CDR3 has 14 residues. The germline gives CDR1 MNHEY, CDR2 SMNVEV (reference sequence). Trimming removed 3 bases at V and 14 bases at J, with 17 bases between. Here the CDR3 DNA reads TGTGCCAGCAGTTTTAGGGGCCTCCAAGGATCCCTCCACTTT. This encodes CASSFRGLQGSLHF.

This clonotype came up many times. V gene TRBV6-5 combines with J gene TRBJ2-6; D is possibly TRBD2 (6 bases). The V and J ends lost 6 bases and 0 bases respectively, with 18 bases between them. This CDR3 comprises 18 residues. Germline V gene data show CDR1 as MNHEY and CDR2 as SVGAGI. CDR3 bases: TGTGCCAGCAGCAGGAGGGGTACGCAGAGCTCTGGGGCCAACGTCCTGACTTTC. Residues: CASSRRGTQSSGANVLTF.

In DNA form, the CDR3 reads TGCAGCGTAATTCCGGGACTAGCGAGTCAAGAGACCCAGTACTTC. Protein product: CSVIPGLASQETQYF. V and J are TRBV29-1 and TRBJ2-5, with 10 bases that match TRBD2. The germline CDR1 and CDR2 sequences are SQVTM and ANQGSEA. The CDR3 spans 15 residues. Trimming removed 6 bases from V and 2 bases from J; junction bases left unmatched: 9.

This clonotype was picked up many times. This chain uses TRBV11-2 with TRBJ2-3; perhaps TRBD2 as D (5 bases). Germline V CDR1 and CDR2: SGHAT, FQNNGV. The CDR3 is 15 residues long. Trimming left V 3 bases short and J 6 bases short, with 16 bases between. The CDR3: CASSFGVSNGDTQYF. CDR3 DNA: TGTGCCAGCAGCTTCGGGGTCTCCAATGGGGATACGCAGTATTTT.

This clonotype was seen at least ten times. This chain connects TRBV12-3 or TRBV12-4 to TRBJ2-1; no firm D call. The V end lost 6 bases, the J end lost 4 bases, and 10 bases lay between the germline ends. The CDR3 has 13 residues. The CDR3 nucleotides read TGTGCCAGCAGCTCACCCATGTACAATGAGCAGTTCTTC. Amino acids: CASSSPMYNEQFF.